These 28 T cell receptor beta chains share one sample of origin, sequenced in a study of shared clonotypes between healthy human individuals. This table comes from immunoSEQ multiplex PCR, and its TCRdb copy is limited to in-frame clones, with some not included. The table records roughly 320,000 clones, 87% of them present only once. The sample consisted of memory CD8+ T cells sorted from blood. Subset here: CD45RO+ cells pooled with CCR7-negative TemRA cells. The source of these receptors is a man aged 18 to 30 in good health.

The gene calls are TRBV19 and TRBJ2-1; D gene unclear. CDR3 length: 16 amino acids. Germline V lookup: CDR1 LNHDA, CDR2 SQIVND (reference sequence). V was clipped by 0 bases and J by 0 bases, with 9 bases between them. CDR3 bases: TGTGCCAGTAGTATAGATACGGTCAGCTCCTACAATGAGCAGTTCTTC. Its translation: CASSIDTVSSYNEQFF.

This chain connects TRBV28 to TRBJ1-2; unclear D gene. Trimming took 5 bases from V and 6 from J, leaving 13 bases between them. In germline, CDR1 is MDHEN, CDR2 SYDVKM. The CDR3 is 13 amino acids. This CDR3 is CASSRPGRDGYTF. The CDR3 DNA reads as TGTGCCAGCAGTCGCCCCGGAAGGGATGGCTACACCTTC.

This clone was counted between two and nine times. This chain uses TRBV28 with TRBJ1-5; D not resolved. Trimming stripped 5 bases from V and 7 bases from J, with 9 bases between. CDR1 is MDHEN, CDR2 SYDVKM, per germline. CDR3 length: 12 residues. DNA of the CDR3: TGTGCCAGCAGTACAAGAGGGCAGCCCCAGCATTTT. As protein: CASSTRGQPQHF.

The CDR3 DNA sequence: TGCAGTGCCAAGAACACCGGGGAGCTGTTTTTT. Its translation: CSAKNTGELFF. This chain uses TRBV20-1 with TRBJ2-2, with D hard to call. CDR1 and CDR2 (germline): DFQATT, SNEGSKA (reference sequence). This CDR3 is built from 11 residues. V lost 6 bases, J lost 1 base, and 3 bases lay in between.

The V and J genes are TRBV4-2 and TRBJ2-7; tentative D call: TRBD1 (6 bases). V was clipped by 1 base and J by 2 bases, with 6 bases between them. Germline values: CDR1 LGHNA, CDR2 YNFKEQ. The CDR3 covers 13 residues. DNA for the CDR3: TGTGCCAGCAGCCAAGGGGACACCTACGAGCAGTACTTC. Translating gives CASSQGDTYEQYF.

The chain links TRBV6-5 to TRBJ2-3; 10 bases map to TRBD2. The CDR3 runs 16 residues. CDR1 is MNHEY and CDR2 is SVGAGI in the germline V gene. With V trimmed by 2 bases and J by 1 base, 3 bases remained unmatched. Here the CDR3 reads CASSYPGLAGTDTQYF. The CDR3 region has the DNA TGTGCCAGCAGTTACCCCGGACTAGCGGGCACAGATACGCAGTATTTT.

The DNA for the CDR3 is TGTGCCAGCTCACCATCCGACAGGGGGCTTAGCACAGATACGCAGTATTTT. This translates into CASSPSDRGLSTDTQYF. The chain links TRBV18 to TRBJ2-3; 10 bases map to TRBD1. CDR1 is KGHSH and CDR2 is LQKENI in the germline V gene. Trimming took 2 bases from V and 0 from J; bases not matched to a gene: 5. This CDR3 comprises 17 residues.

The CDR3 sequence: CASSQNSDRGRNEQFF. In nucleotides, the CDR3 is TGCGCCAGCAGCCAAAACAGCGACAGGGGGCGAAATGAGCAGTTCTTC. V gene TRBV4-3 combines with J gene TRBJ2-1; 10 bases fit TRBD1. This CDR3 spans 16 amino acids. CDR1 LGHNA and CDR2 YSLEER come from the germline V gene. J lost 7 bases, V lost 2 bases, and 8 bases had no gene match.

V usage is TRBV2 and J usage is TRBJ1-3; D unclear. Trimming stripped 2 bases from V and 4 bases from J, with 6 bases between. From germline, CDR1 is SNHLY and CDR2 FYNNEI. This CDR3 contains 13 residues. CDR3 residues: CASSEWVGNTIYF. As DNA, the CDR3 is TGTGCCAGCAGTGAATGGGTCGGAAACACCATATATTTT.

The CDR3 reads CAWSPGTRNEQFF. CDR3 in DNA: TGTGCCTGGAGTCCCGGGACAAGGAATGAGCAGTTCTTC. The J gene is TRBJ2-1, the V gene TRBV30, with D possibly TRBD1 on 6 matching bases. V lost 2 bases and J 7 bases, leaving 12 bases between the germline ends. Germline V lookup: CDR1 GTSNPN, CDR2 SVGIG (reference sequence). This CDR3 is 13 amino acids long.

CDR3 nucleotides: TGTGCCAGCAGCTTAGATTGGAGGGGCGGCACTGAAGCTTTCTTT. It codes for CASSLDWRGGTEAFF. V gene TRBV11-2 combines with J gene TRBJ1-1; D may be TRBD1 (5 bases). V lost 0 bases, J lost 4 bases, and 12 bases lay in between. This CDR3 has 15 amino acids. Germline V CDR1 and CDR2: SGHAT, FQNNGV.

The chain employs TRBV4-1 and TRBJ1-2, with D tentatively TRBD1 (6 bases). V lost 1 base and J lost 8, with 17 bases in between. In germline, CDR1 is MGHRA, CDR2 YSYEKL. This CDR3 is built from 15 residues. The CDR3 loop reads CASSQVGGRVEGYTF. The CDR3 nucleotides read TGCGCCAGCAGCCAAGTGGGGGGCAGGGTAGAGGGCTACACCTTC.

The CDR3 region has the DNA TGTGCCTGGAGTACGGGAGCCTACAATGAGCAGTTCTTC. It translates to CAWSTGAYNEQFF. V and J are TRBV30 and TRBJ2-1; D is possibly TRBD2 (6 bases). Trimming took off 2 bases at V and 2 bases at J, with 7 bases between the two ends. This CDR3 has 13 amino acids. Per the germline V gene, CDR1 is GTSNPN and CDR2 is SVGIG (reference sequence).

The CDR3 region is CASSVLPTYSKNIQYF. The CDR3 nucleotides read TGTGCCAGCAGCGTATTGCCAACATATAGCAAAAACATTCAGTACTTC. The chain combines TRBV9 with TRBJ2-4; D ambiguous. Trimming left V 1 base short and J 3 bases short, with 14 bases between. CDR3 length: 16 amino acids. Germline V CDR1 and CDR2: SGDLS, YYNGEE.

The V and J genes are TRBV2 and TRBJ2-7; 11 bases are shared with TRBD2. The ends lost 7 bases at V and 1 base at J; junction bases unmatched: 6. This CDR3 is built from 15 residues. Looked up from germline, CDR1 is SNHLY and CDR2 is FYNNEI. Here the CDR3 DNA reads TGTGCCAGCAATCCGACTAGCGGGGATTCCTACGAGCAGTACTTC. Translation: CASNPTSGDSYEQYF.

The rearrangement uses TRBV5-4 and TRBJ1-5; the match to TRBD1 covers 8 bases. With 4 bases clipped from V and 7 bases from J, the junction kept 4 bases outside the gene matches. There are 13 residues in the CDR3. Per the germline V gene, CDR1 is SGHNT and CDR2 is YYREEE (reference sequence). The CDR3 nucleotides are TGTGCCAGCAGCCAGGACAGGGTACAGCCCCAGCATTTT. Translating gives CASSQDRVQPQHF. The entire variable domain, with the rest obtained from reference TRBV5-4 and TRBJ1-5, is as follows: ETGVTQSPTHLIKTRGQQVTLRCSSQSGHNTVSWYQQALGQGPQFIFQYYREEENGRGNFPPRFSGLQFPNYSSELNVNALELDDSALYLCASSQDRVQPQHFGDGTRLSIL.

The rearrangement joins TRBV6-5 to TRBJ2-7, with 10 positions matching TRBD2. Germline V lookup: CDR1 MNHEY, CDR2 SVGAGI. The junction had 5 bases not matched to a gene; V was cut back by 0 bases and J by 6 bases. This CDR3 has 15 residues. Written as DNA, the CDR3 is TGTGCCAGCAGTTACTCAACTAGCGGGATTGTCGAGCAGTACTTC. Translating gives CASSYSTSGIVEQYF.

The chain couples TRBV4-1 to TRBJ2-1; 10 positions match TRBD2. V lost 4 bases and J lost 4; bases outside the gene matches: 4. From germline, CDR1 is MGHRA and CDR2 YSYEKL. The CDR3 is 15 amino acids. CDR3 region: CASSRTSGAYNEQFF. For the CDR3, the DNA is TGCGCCAGCAGCCGTACTAGCGGGGCTTACAATGAGCAGTTCTTC.

The table lists this clone with a count of one. The J gene is TRBJ2-7, the V gene TRBV2, with 7 bases that match TRBD1. The V gene end was trimmed by 7 bases and the J gene end by 3 bases; junction bases not matched to a gene: 9. This CDR3 has 14 residues. Germline CDR1 SNHLY, CDR2 FYNNEI. The CDR3 DNA sequence: TGTGCCAGCATGGTAGGGGACAGAGTCTACGAGCAGTACTTC. Translation: CASMVGDRVYEQYF.

This clone was seen only once. The rearrangement uses TRBV9 and TRBJ1-2; the match to TRBD1 covers 8 bases. From germline, CDR1 is SGDLS and CDR2 YYNGEE. Trimming took 7 bases from V and 4 from J; bases not matched to a gene: 3. The CDR3 spans 12 residues. The CDR3, as DNA: TGTGCCAGCCGAGGACAGGGCTATGGCTACACCTTC. Its protein product is CASRGQGYGYTF.

The rearrangement links TRBV5-1 to TRBJ2-1, with TRBD1 matching 7 bases. This CDR3 has 15 residues. Germline loops: CDR1 SGHRS, CDR2 YFSETQ. V shed 0 bases, J shed 7 bases, and the junction held 7 bases outside the gene matches. The CDR3 loop is CASSLEGGAGNEQFF. CDR3 coding DNA: TGCGCCAGCAGCTTGGAAGGGGGCGCTGGGAATGAGCAGTTCTTC.

This sequence joins TRBV7-2 and TRBJ1-2; 7 bases line up with TRBD1. V lost 6 bases to trimming and J lost 6 bases; unmatched junction nucleotides: 7. Germline CDR1 is SGHTA and CDR2 is FQGNSA. This CDR3 contains 13 residues. This CDR3 reads CASRLQGMDGYTF. The CDR3 nucleotides are TGTGCCAGCAGACTACAGGGGATGGATGGCTACACCTTC. Drawing the rest from reference TRBV7-2 and TRBJ1-2, the complete variable domain is GAGVSQSPSNKVTEKGKDVELRCDPISGHTALYWYRQSLGQGLEFLIYFQGNSAPDKSGLPSDRFSAERTGGSVSTLTIQRTQQEDSAVYLCASRLQGMDGYTFGSGTRLTVV.

This chain links TRBV2 with TRBJ2-7; 7 bases align to TRBD1. J was trimmed by 0 bases and V by 5 bases; bases with no gene match: 7. This CDR3 has 15 amino acids. Germline assignment: CDR1 SNHLY and CDR2 FYNNEI. The CDR3 is CASSPTRTGSYEQYF. CDR3 sequence (DNA): TGTGCCAGCAGTCCTACCCGGACAGGCTCCTACGAGCAGTACTTC.

The chain couples TRBV7-8 to TRBJ2-1; no reliable D call. Germline V gives CDR1 SGHVS, CDR2 FQNEAQ. The V and J ends lost 6 bases and 8 bases respectively, with 8 bases between them. CDR3 size: 11 residues. CDR3 bases: TGTGCCAGCAGTTGGGTGGATGAGCAGTTCTTC. This gives the protein CASSWVDEQFF. The full variable domain, with the rest looked up from reference TRBV7-8 and TRBJ2-1, is GAGVSQSPRYKVAKRGQDVALRCDPISGHVSLFWYQQALGQGPEFLTYFQNEAQLDKSGLPSDRFFAERPEGSVSTLKIQRTQQEDSAVYLCASSWVDEQFFGPGTRLTVL.

The rearrangement joins TRBV30 to TRBJ2-7, with D possibly matching TRBD2 (5 bases). Trimming cost V 2 bases and J 1 base, with 15 bases left between them. The CDR3 is made up of 15 amino acids. Germline assignment: CDR1 GTSNPN and CDR2 SVGIG (reference sequence). The chain's CDR3 is CAWSPRGAWSYEQYF. The CDR3 nucleotides read TGTGCCTGGAGTCCCCGGGGAGCCTGGTCCTACGAGCAGTACTTC.

V and J are TRBV7-9 and TRBJ2-1, with 10 bases that match TRBD2. Losses at the gene ends were 6 bases for V and 1 base for J; bases not matched to a gene: 6. Per the germline V gene, CDR1 is SEHNR and CDR2 is FQNEAQ (reference sequence). This CDR3 region has 16 residues. The CDR3 nucleotides read TGTGCCAGCAGGGGTTTAGCGGGAGGTTCCTACAATGAGCAGTTCTTC. Translating gives CASRGLAGGSYNEQFF.

This clone appeared many times. The V gene is TRBV6-1, the J gene TRBJ2-2; 9 bases are a match to TRBD2. The CDR3 length is 12 residues. J lost 6 bases, V lost 8 bases, and 1 base had no gene match. Germline-derived CDR1 and CDR2 are MNHNS and SASEGT. The CDR3 region is CASRGGAGELFF. The CDR3 nucleotides are TGTGCCAGCCGCGGGGGGGCCGGGGAGCTGTTTTTT.

The gene calls are TRBV4-1 and TRBJ2-3, with TRBD2 matching 8 bases. The germline V gene encodes CDR1 MGHRA and CDR2 YSYEKL. The V and J ends lost 7 bases and 2 bases, in that order; junction bases with no gene match: 8. The CDR3 extends over 15 amino acids. The chain's CDR3 is CASKTAGGITDTQYF. The CDR3 DNA sequence: TGCGCCAGCAAGACCGCGGGGGGTATCACAGATACGCAGTATTTT.